Below, 19 T cell receptor beta chains from the same sample are listed, as sequenced in a study of early T cells in non-severe SARS-CoV-2 infection. TCRdb ran MiXCR on the 5' RACE reads and lists one entry per CDR3 protein. The profile covers under 25,000 distinct CDR3 sequences, with about 5% appearing a single time and around 4.5% taken by the ten largest. The sequencing sample was made of whole blood. These receptors came from an adult who was a healthcare worker with PCR-confirmed SARS-CoV-2 infection or an uninfected control (not recorded which).

This clonotype has at least ten counts. This sequence joins TRBV6-5 and TRBJ2-7; 7 nucleotides match TRBD1. Germline V gives CDR1 MNHEY, CDR2 SVGAGI. Trimming removed 6 bases from V and 5 bases from J; junction bases left unmatched: 7. The CDR3 consists of 13 residues. In DNA form, the CDR3 reads TGTGCCAGCAGACCCGACAGGGTCCACGAGCAGTACTTC. Translated, it gives CASRPDRVHEQYF.

This clonotype was seen just once. V usage is TRBV5-1 and J usage is TRBJ2-1; a possible D gene is TRBD2 (6 bases). Germline V gene data show CDR1 as SGHRS and CDR2 as YFSETQ. The V end was cut by 3 bases, the J end by 5 bases, with 15 bases between. This CDR3 has 15 amino acids. CDR3: CASSSGLRLDNEQFF. The CDR3 coding sequence is TGCGCCAGCAGCTCGGGACTGCGCCTAGACAATGAGCAGTTCTTC.

This clonotype has a count of ten or more. The chain is built from TRBV20-1 and TRBJ2-1; 11 nucleotides line up with TRBD2. This CDR3 spans 15 amino acids. Germline CDR1 DFQATT, CDR2 SNEGSKA (reference sequence). The V segment lost 1 base and the J segment 3 bases; nucleotides outside the gene matches: 2. CDR3 in amino acids: CSARGLAGGYNEQFF. Written as DNA, the CDR3 is TGCAGTGCTAGAGGGCTAGCGGGGGGCTACAATGAGCAGTTCTTC.

The rearrangement uses TRBV29-1 and TRBJ2-7; no definite D call. Germline V CDR1 and CDR2: SQVTM, ANQGSEA. V dropped 4 bases and J dropped 2 bases, with 12 bases sitting between them. CDR3 length: 13 residues. The DNA of the CDR3 is TGCAGCGTTGCCGAGGTCAGCACCTACGAGCAGTACTTC. It yields the protein CSVAEVSTYEQYF.

This clonotype was recorded many times. Here the CDR3 DNA reads TGCAGTGCTCAGACAGGGGGAAATTCACCCCTCCACTTT. Its translation is CSAQTGGNSPLHF. The chain recombines TRBV20-1 with TRBJ1-6; 9 nucleotides match TRBD1. Germline V gene data show CDR1 as DFQATT and CDR2 as SNEGSKA (reference sequence). The CDR3 consists of 13 residues. V lost 5 bases and J lost 7; bases outside the gene matches: 3.

This chain joins TRBV29-1 and TRBJ2-3, with D perhaps given as TRBD1 or TRBD2 (5 bases each). This CDR3 has 12 amino acids. Germline CDR1 reads SQVTM; CDR2 reads ANQGSEA. V lost 7 bases and J lost 5, with 13 bases in between. CDR3 protein: CSGGTAEDTQYF. The CDR3 coding sequence is TGCAGCGGGGGGACGGCTGAAGATACGCAGTATTTT.

This clonotype was observed at least ten times. The chain couples TRBV5-6 to TRBJ2-7; D may be TRBD1 or TRBD2 (5 bases each). CDR3 length: 19 residues. V was shortened by 7 bases and J by 12 bases, with 41 bases between the two germline ends. Per the germline V gene, CDR1 is SGHDT and CDR2 is YYEEEE. CDR3 sequence: CASASRGSQRISEPPRGYF. In DNA, the CDR3 is TGTGCCAGCGCATCCCGGGGCAGCCAAAGAATATCAGAACCTCCCCGCGGGTACTTC.

This clonotype was counted a few times. The chain carries TRBV4-2 and TRBJ2-3, with a weak D call TRBD1 (7 bases). The V and J ends lost 0 bases and 5 bases respectively, with 15 bases between them. CDR3 length equals 16 residues. CDR1 and CDR2 (germline): LGHNA, YNFKEQ. The CDR3, as DNA: TGTGCCAGCAGCCAAGATATCCAGGGGGAGGAAGATACGCAGTATTTT. Translated, it gives CASSQDIQGEEDTQYF.

This clonotype came up many times. The V call is TRBV7-6, the J call TRBJ2-5; D is possibly TRBD1 (6 bases). CDR1 SGHVS and CDR2 FNYEAQ come from the germline V gene. Trimming took 5 bases from V and 7 from J, leaving 14 bases between them. This CDR3 is 13 amino acids long. In DNA, the CDR3 is TGTGCCAGCAGCCGGGACAACCTACGGACCCAGTACTTC. Residues: CASSRDNLRTQYF.

This clonotype came up many times. The genes are TRBV7-2 and TRBJ2-3; D call uncertain. The CDR3 contains 12 residues. V lost 2 bases, J lost 2 bases, and 2 bases lay in between. CDR1 and CDR2 (germline): SGHTA, FQGNSA. The CDR3 sequence: CASSLYTDTQYF. The CDR3 region has the DNA TGTGCCAGCAGCTTATACACAGATACGCAGTATTTT.

This clonotype was seen ten or more times. The gene calls are TRBV5-1 and TRBJ2-1; D is tentatively TRBD1 or TRBD2 (5 bases each). The CDR3 totals 12 residues. V gave up 4 bases and J gave up 10 bases, with 12 bases separating them. Germline V gene lookup returns CDR1 SGHRS and CDR2 YFSETQ. For the CDR3, the DNA is TGCGCCAGCAGCCCGGTGGGGGAAGAGCAGTTCTTC. It specifies CASSPVGEEQFF.

This clonotype has ten or more counts. The rearrangement links TRBV10-3 to TRBJ2-1, with 8 nucleotides matching TRBD1. The CDR3 is 15 residues long. V dropped 5 bases and J dropped 0; count of bases not matched to a gene: 3. Germline V gene data show CDR1 as ENHRY and CDR2 as SYGVKD. The CDR3 nucleotides read TGTGCCATCAGTCCTGGACAGGGCTCCTACAATGAGCAGTTCTTC. This encodes CAISPGQGSYNEQFF.

This clonotype was observed a few times. The CDR3 bases are TGTGCCAGCAGTTATCTCCCAGGTTCTTACGAGCAGTACTTC. Translation: CASSYLPGSYEQYF. The chain links TRBV6-2 or TRBV6-3 to TRBJ2-7; D is unclear. The CDR3 spans 14 residues. Germline loops: CDR1 MNHEY, CDR2 SVGEGT. Trimming took off 3 bases at V and 4 bases at J, with 13 bases between the two ends.

J is TRBJ2-2 and V is TRBV12-3 or TRBV12-4, with D unclear. The CDR3 length is 13 residues. Trimming cost V 7 bases and J 6 bases, with 12 bases left between them. The CDR3 DNA follows: TGTGCCAGCACCCTAAGACCCTCCGGGGAGCTGTTTTTT. This gives the protein CASTLRPSGELFF.

This clonotype was detected many times. The V call is TRBV7-9, the J call TRBJ1-1; D is perhaps TRBD1 (6 bases). The germline V gene encodes CDR1 SEHNR and CDR2 FQNEAQ (reference sequence). Trimming took off 0 bases at V and 2 bases at J, with 7 bases between the two ends. The CDR3 is made up of 14 amino acids. CDR3 nucleotide sequence: TGTGCCAGCAGCTTAGCGGGGGGCAACACTGAAGCTTTCTTT. This gives the protein CASSLAGGNTEAFF.

This clonotype showed up many times. The chain joins TRBV19 to TRBJ1-1; perhaps TRBD1 as D (5 bases). V gave up 4 bases and J gave up 10 bases, with 19 bases separating them. Germline V lookup: CDR1 LNHDA, CDR2 SQIVND (reference sequence). This CDR3 has 14 residues. The CDR3 DNA follows: TGTGCCAGTAGTACCCAAGCCCCCGGTAGGGGAGCTTTCTTT. This codes for CASSTQAPGRGAFF.

Ten or more counts support this clonotype. The chain is built from TRBV11-2 and TRBJ2-3; no definite D call. The CDR3 covers 15 residues. Trimming shortened V by 3 bases and J by 1 base, and 11 bases separated the two germline ends. Germline V gene lookup returns CDR1 SGHAT and CDR2 FQNNGV. CDR3 in DNA: TGTGCCAGCAGCTTTCTCACAGATGGCACAGATACGCAGTATTTT. Residues: CASSFLTDGTDTQYF. The full variable domain, in which reference TRBV11-2 and TRBJ2-3 provide the parts outside the CDR3, is EAGVAQSPRYKIIEKRQSVAFWCNPISGHATLYWYQQILGQGPKLLIQFQNNGVVDDSQLPKDRFSAERLKGVDSTLKIQPAKLEDSAVYLCASSFLTDGTDTQYFGPGTRLTVL.

In this sample, this clonotype turned up many times. The V gene is TRBV25-1, the J gene TRBJ1-1; maybe TRBD1 (5 bases). Germline loops: CDR1 MGHDK, CDR2 SYGVNS. Trimming took off 5 bases at V and 5 bases at J, with 18 bases between the two ends. The CDR3 runs 15 residues. The CDR3 loop reads CASSLSDRGATEAFF. Written as DNA, the CDR3 is TGTGCCAGCAGTCTTTCGGACCGAGGGGCTACTGAAGCTTTCTTT.

Many counts were recorded for this clonotype. DNA of the CDR3: TGTGCTACAGGGGCCCTCAACACTGAAGCTTTCTTT. It is translated as CATGALNTEAFF. The rearrangement uses TRBV27 and TRBJ1-1; 7 nucleotides line up with TRBD1. CDR1 and CDR2 (germline): MNHEY, SMNVEV (reference sequence). The CDR3 has 12 amino acids.